Below are 5 T cell receptor beta chains sequenced from a single sample in a study of blood T cell repertoires in COVID-19. Sequencing used immunoSEQ multiplex PCR; TCRdb keeps in-frame clones, though not all of them. The table records some 17,000 clones, about four fifths of them present only once. Material: peripheral blood. Source of these receptors: a woman in her 70s with active COVID-19.

V usage is TRBV3-1 (or the pseudogene TRBV3-2) and J usage is TRBJ2-7; D is perhaps TRBD1 (5 bases). V lost 0 bases, J lost 8 bases, and 11 bases lay in between. CDR1 and CDR2 (germline): LGHDT, YNNKEL (reference sequence). The CDR3 spans 13 residues. This CDR3 is CASSQDSRGKQYF. CDR3 nucleotides: TGTGCCAGCAGCCAAGATAGTAGGGGAAAGCAGTACTTC.

The chain links TRBV4-3 to TRBJ1-4; D is possibly TRBD1 (5 bases). Trimming took 2 bases from V and 7 from J, leaving 26 bases between them. From germline, CDR1 is LGHNA and CDR2 YSLEER. The CDR3 is 19 amino acids. The CDR3 coding sequence is TGCGCCAGCAGCCAACCGGGGGAGAAAGAGACGGTTATCGGTGAAAAACTGTTTTTT. Protein sequence: CASSQPGEKETVIGEKLFF.

The table lists this clone with a count of one. The chain links TRBV5-8 to TRBJ1-2; tentative D call: TRBD1 (6 bases). The germline V gene encodes CDR1 SGHTS and CDR2 YDEGEE. The CDR3 contains 16 residues. Deletions cut 1 base from V and 8 bases from J, with 21 bases between. CDR3 DNA: TGTGCCAGCAGCTTGAAATTTATGGGGGCGCAAAGAGGCTACACCTTC. Amino acids: CASSLKFMGAQRGYTF.

A single count supports this clone. This rearrangement joins TRBV19 to TRBJ2-3; D is unresolved. The CDR3 runs 14 residues. Deletions cut 7 bases from V and 3 bases from J, with 14 bases between. Per germline, CDR1 LNHDA and CDR2 SQIVND (reference sequence). In nucleotides, the CDR3 is TGTGCCAGTACCCCCACGCAGTCTACAGATACGCAGTATTTT. It translates to CASTPTQSTDTQYF.

This clone was counted only a few times. Other DNA sequences in the sample encode the same CDR3. The genes are TRBV5-5 and TRBJ1-2; 8 nucleotides align to TRBD1. CDR1 SGHKS and CDR2 YYEKEE come from the germline V gene (reference sequence). Unmatched junction bases numbered 8, after V lost 2 bases and J lost 8 bases. The CDR3 loop spans 14 amino acids. The CDR3 spells CASSLPVTGAGYTF. The CDR3 DNA reads TGTGCCAGCAGCTTACCGGTGACAGGGGCCGGCTACACCTTC.